This T cell receptor beta chain comes out of a study of OX40 agonist ivuxolimab in advanced cancers. Sequencing used immunoSEQ multiplex PCR; TCRdb keeps in-frame clones, though not all of them. In the table there are about 38,000 clones, 80% to 85% of which are singletons. Comments on this clone: Antigen unknown.

Broader study findings: Some nonresponders additionally presented with little normalized T-cell clonal expansion. Clonal expansion was seen in CD4+ and CD8+ blood T cells by week 6 at 0.1 to 3.0 mg/kg.

The CDR3 covers 13 residues. Trimming left V 0 bases short and J 5 bases short, with 9 bases between. Germline CDR1 is SGHRS and CDR2 is YFSETQ. Specimen: CD4+ or CD8+ T cells sorted from blood, collected in a trial of the OX40 agonist ivuxolimab. This chain links TRBV5-1 with TRBJ2-7, with D perhaps TRBD2 (6 bases). The TCR was taken from an adult with an advanced solid tumor such as melanoma, head and neck, liver or kidney cancer. This CDR3 reads CASSLVSGDEQYF. CDR3 in DNA: TGCGCCAGCAGCTTGGTTAGCGGCGACGAGCAGTACTTC.